Each of the 22 T cell receptor beta chains below was sequenced from the same sample in a study of Ad26.COV2.S vaccination and SARS-CoV-2 variants. As for treatment: around 19 received Ad26.COV2.S at low or high dose, single or two shots; about 5 received placebo; per-sample allocation not given. Each sample was drawn 63 days after the first injection (of vaccine or placebo). Here immunoSEQ multiplex PCR was the method, and the copy in TCRdb shows in-frame clones only, minus some. The sample has about 350,000 clones, roughly 91% seen once. The source material was peripheral blood, sampled in a trial of Ad26.COV2.S vaccine versus placebo. Receptor source: a person between 18 and 65 years old who received the Ad26.COV2.S COVID-19 vaccine or a placebo.

About this clone: The identical CDR3 is also encoded by other nucleotide sequences in the sample. The chain employs TRBV10-3 and TRBJ2-7, with D uncertain. The CDR3 runs 11 residues. The V and J ends lost 1 base and 4 bases respectively, with 2 bases between them. Germline V gene sequence: CDR1 ENHRY, CDR2 SYGVKD. The CDR3 sequence is CAISELYEQYF. The CDR3 coding sequence is TGTGCCATCAGTGAGTTATACGAGCAGTACTTC.

Details on this clone: Other nucleotide sequences from this sample produce the same CDR3. V usage is TRBV19 and J usage is TRBJ2-3; D gene uncertain. The CDR3 loop spans 13 amino acids. Per germline, CDR1 LNHDA and CDR2 SQIVND (reference sequence). V shed 2 bases and J shed 1 base, with 4 bases lying between them. The CDR3 sequence is CASSIRGTDTQYF. CDR3 DNA sequence: TGTGCCAGTAGTATACGTGGCACAGATACGCAGTATTTT.

The V gene is TRBV13, the J gene TRBJ2-2, with 10 bases identical to TRBD2. The CDR3 totals 16 residues. Germline assignment: CDR1 PRHDT and CDR2 FYEKMQ (reference sequence). The V and J ends lost 6 bases and 1 base, in that order; junction bases with no gene match: 5. The CDR3 nucleotides are TGTGCCAGCAGACTAACTAGCGGGGTGAACACCGGGGAGCTGTTTTTT. Its translation: CASRLTSGVNTGELFF.

This clone was detected only once. V gene TRBV7-9 combines with J gene TRBJ2-1, with D possibly being TRBD2 (6 bases). Germline V gene lookup returns CDR1 SEHNR and CDR2 FQNEAQ (reference sequence). Deletions cut 5 bases from V and 3 bases from J, with 14 bases between. This CDR3 contains 15 residues. The CDR3 sequence is CASSLEGRVYNEQFF. DNA for the CDR3: TGTGCCAGCAGCCTGGAGGGAAGGGTCTACAATGAGCAGTTCTTC. The full variable domain, rest sourced from reference TRBV7-9 and TRBJ2-1, is DTGVSQNPRHKITKRGQNVTFRCDPISEHNRLYWYRQTLGQGPEFLTYFQNEAQLEKSRLLSDRFSAERPKGSFSTLEIQRTEQGDSAMYLCASSLEGRVYNEQFFGPGTRLTVL.

The chain links TRBV5-6 to TRBJ1-2, with 7 bases matching TRBD1. This CDR3 has 13 residues. With 4 bases clipped from V and 2 bases from J, the junction kept 2 bases outside the gene matches. Germline V gives CDR1 SGHDT, CDR2 YYEEEE. The CDR3 region is CASSTDRNYGYTF. In DNA form, the CDR3 reads TGTGCCAGCAGCACGGACAGGAACTATGGCTACACCTTC.

V gene TRBV18 combines with J gene TRBJ1-6; D uncertain. V was pared by 2 bases and J by 6 bases, with 11 bases between. This CDR3 is built from 15 residues. Per the germline V gene, CDR1 is KGHSH and CDR2 is LQKENI. The CDR3 sequence is CASSPMAGINSPLHF. The CDR3 region has the DNA TGTGCCAGCTCACCAATGGCCGGGATTAATTCACCCCTCCACTTT.

The chain recombines TRBV14 with TRBJ1-3; 11 bases map to TRBD1. The CDR3 covers 18 residues. V was clipped by 4 bases and J by 4 bases; unmatched bases: 12. In germline, CDR1 is SGHDN, CDR2 FVKESK. The CDR3 sequence is CASSRHRDRGLFGNTIYF. The CDR3 nucleotides read TGTGCCAGCAGCCGACACCGGGACAGGGGGTTGTTCGGAAACACCATATATTTT. Full variable domain (missing parts from reference TRBV14 and TRBJ1-3): EAGVTQFPSHSVIEKGQTVTLRCDPISGHDNLYWYRRVMGKEIKFLLHFVKESKQDESGMPNNRFLAERTGGTYSTLKVQPAELEDSGVYFCASSRHRDRGLFGNTIYFGEGSWLTVV.

The gene calls are TRBV6-2 or TRBV6-3 and TRBJ2-7; 11 nucleotides align to TRBD2. The CDR3 has 14 amino acids. Germline V gene data show CDR1 as MNHEY and CDR2 as SVGEGT. V lost 6 bases to trimming and J lost 3 bases; unmatched junction nucleotides: 4. In DNA form, the CDR3 reads TGTGCCAGCAGCGCCGGGACTAGCGGCTACGAGCAGTACTTC. Translated, it gives CASSAGTSGYEQYF.

This chain uses TRBV7-9 with TRBJ2-5; D may be TRBD2 (5 bases). The CDR3 has 14 residues. The germline gives CDR1 SEHNR, CDR2 FQNEAQ (reference sequence). Trimming cost V 2 bases and J 0 bases, with 7 bases left between them. The CDR3 protein is CASSLRGDQETQYF. CDR3 DNA sequence: TGTGCCAGCAGCTTACGGGGTGACCAAGAGACCCAGTACTTC.

The rearrangement links TRBV2 to TRBJ2-1; 8 nucleotides line up with TRBD1. Unmatched junction bases numbered 6, after V lost 3 bases and J lost 8 bases. Germline loops: CDR1 SNHLY, CDR2 FYNNEI. The CDR3 has 14 residues. In nucleotides, the CDR3 is TGTGCCAGCAGTGACAGGGGGCTTGTGGATGAGCAGTTCTTC. This codes for CASSDRGLVDEQFF.

The chain employs TRBV7-9 and TRBJ2-7; maybe TRBD1 (6 bases). The CDR3 contains 17 residues. Germline CDR1 SEHNR, CDR2 FQNEAQ (reference sequence). V shed 0 bases and J shed 0 bases, with 15 bases lying between them. The CDR3 is CASSLAADRLSSYEQYF. The CDR3 coding sequence is TGTGCCAGCAGCTTAGCAGCAGACAGGTTGAGCTCCTACGAGCAGTACTTC. Full variable domain (rest looked up from reference TRBV7-9 and TRBJ2-7): DTGVSQNPRHKITKRGQNVTFRCDPISEHNRLYWYRQTLGQGPEFLTYFQNEAQLEKSRLLSDRFSAERPKGSFSTLEIQRTEQGDSAMYLCASSLAADRLSSYEQYFGPGTRLTVT.

The chain combines TRBV7-9 with TRBJ2-5; D uncertain. The V gene lost 5 bases and the J gene lost 2 bases, with 24 bases spanning the gap. The germline CDR1 and CDR2 sequences are SEHNR and FQNEAQ (reference sequence). The CDR3 length is 18 residues. CDR3: CASSKGYPELWVQETQYF. CDR3 DNA: TGTGCCAGCAGCAAGGGCTACCCGGAGTTGTGGGTTCAAGAGACCCAGTACTTC.

The chain employs TRBV5-4 and TRBJ2-2, with D unresolved. Germline CDR1 reads SGHNT; CDR2 reads YYREEE (reference sequence). The CDR3 loop spans 14 amino acids. The germline V and J ends were trimmed by 3 bases and 2 bases, with 8 bases remaining between them. CDR3 protein: CASSYWGNTGELFF. CDR3 coding DNA: TGTGCCAGCAGCTACTGGGGAAACACCGGGGAGCTGTTTTTT.

The chain couples TRBV10-3 to TRBJ2-2, with 14 bases aligning to TRBD2. V gave up 9 bases and J gave up 2 bases; unmatched junction bases: 8. The CDR3 totals 17 residues. The germline gives CDR1 ENHRY, CDR2 SYGVKD. The CDR3 nucleotides read TGTGCCATAGCCGGGACTAGCGGGAGTACAAACACCGGGGAGCTGTTTTTT. It is translated as CAIAGTSGSTNTGELFF.

This chain uses TRBV11-1 with TRBJ2-7; the D is unclear. The CDR3 spans 14 residues. The germline V and J ends were trimmed by 6 bases and 0 bases, with 12 bases remaining between them. CDR1 is SGHAT, CDR2 FQDESV, per germline (reference sequence). CDR3 sequence (DNA): TGTGCCAGCAGGGCCCAGGATTACTCCTACGAGCAGTACTTC. It translates to CASRAQDYSYEQYF.

The chain carries TRBV28 and TRBJ1-3; D unclear. The germline gives CDR1 MDHEN, CDR2 SYDVKM. The CDR3 has 15 amino acids. Trimming took off 3 bases at V and 2 bases at J, with 11 bases between the two ends. CDR3 DNA: TGTGCCAGCAGTTTGAAGGGAACGGCTGGAAACACCATATATTTT. This codes for CASSLKGTAGNTIYF.

This chain joins TRBV4-1 and TRBJ2-7; 8 bases align to TRBD1. This CDR3 is 15 amino acids long. Trimming removed 4 bases from V and 2 bases from J; junction bases left unmatched: 7. Germline CDR1 MGHRA, CDR2 YSYEKL. DNA for the CDR3: TGCGCCAGCAGCCTGGACAGGGCCCTAGCCTACGAGCAGTACTTC. Protein: CASSLDRALAYEQYF.

The chain carries TRBV9 and TRBJ2-7; 7 bases align to TRBD2. This CDR3 contains 15 residues. V shed 4 bases and J 0 bases; nucleotides not matched to a gene: 7. Per the germline V gene, CDR1 is SGDLS and CDR2 is YYNGEE. The CDR3 region is CASSPPSGSSYEQYF. The CDR3 nucleotides read TGTGCCAGCAGCCCCCCTAGCGGCTCCTCCTACGAGCAGTACTTC.

This clone was found once. The chain links TRBV14 to TRBJ2-2, with 9 bases matching TRBD1. This CDR3 comprises 13 residues. Germline values: CDR1 SGHDN, CDR2 FVKESK. The V and J ends lost 6 bases and 15 bases, in that order; junction bases with no gene match: 11. As DNA, the CDR3 is TGTGCCAGCAGTCAAACCAGGACAGGGGTGGTGTTTTTT. Translated: CASSQTRTGVVFF.

The rearrangement joins TRBV6-4 to TRBJ2-3; 10 bases are a match to TRBD1. The junction had 12 bases not matched to a gene; V was cut back by 10 bases and J by 2 bases. This CDR3 is 16 amino acids long. Looked up from germline, CDR1 is MRHNA and CDR2 is SNTAGT. This CDR3 is CATALGTGADTDTQYF. CDR3 coding DNA: TGTGCCACCGCACTCGGGACAGGGGCAGACACAGATACGCAGTATTTT.

V and J are TRBV13 and TRBJ2-1, with D uncertain. The ends were cut back, 5 bases at V and 6 bases at J, with 14 bases in the middle. The CDR3 sequence is 14 residues long. CDR1 is PRHDT, CDR2 FYEKMQ, per germline (reference sequence). The CDR3 sequence is CASSAKLWGNEQFF. As DNA, the CDR3 is TGTGCCAGCAGCGCTAAGCTATGGGGCAATGAGCAGTTCTTC.

The V gene is TRBV28, the J gene TRBJ2-7, with 8 positions matching TRBD1. V was pared by 4 bases and J by 0 bases, with 5 bases of the junction left unmatched. Germline V gene lookup returns CDR1 MDHEN and CDR2 SYDVKM. This CDR3 has 15 residues. CDR3 in DNA: TGTGCCAGCAGTTCGGGACAGGCGAGCTCCTACGAGCAGTACTTC. Its translation is CASSSGQASSYEQYF.